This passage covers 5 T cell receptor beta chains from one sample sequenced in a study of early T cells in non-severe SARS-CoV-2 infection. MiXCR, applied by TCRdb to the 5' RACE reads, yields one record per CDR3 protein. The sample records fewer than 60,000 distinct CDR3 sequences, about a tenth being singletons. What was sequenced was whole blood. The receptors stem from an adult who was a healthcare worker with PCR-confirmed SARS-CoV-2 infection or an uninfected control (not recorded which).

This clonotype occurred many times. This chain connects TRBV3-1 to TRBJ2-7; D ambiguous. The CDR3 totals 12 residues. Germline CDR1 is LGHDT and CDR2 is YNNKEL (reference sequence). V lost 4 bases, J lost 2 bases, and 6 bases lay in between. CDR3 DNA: TGTGCCAGCAGCCGGGCCACCTACGAGCAGTACTTC. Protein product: CASSRATYEQYF.

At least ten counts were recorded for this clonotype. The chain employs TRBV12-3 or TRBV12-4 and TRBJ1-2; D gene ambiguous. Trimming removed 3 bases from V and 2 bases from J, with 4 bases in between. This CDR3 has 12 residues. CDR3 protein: CASSFPNYGYTF. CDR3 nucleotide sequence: TGTGCCAGCAGTTTTCCCAACTATGGCTACACCTTC.

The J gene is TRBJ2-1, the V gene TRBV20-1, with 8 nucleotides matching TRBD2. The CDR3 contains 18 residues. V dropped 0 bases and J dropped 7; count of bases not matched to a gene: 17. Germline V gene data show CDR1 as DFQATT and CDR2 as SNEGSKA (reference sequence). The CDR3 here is CSARDYGSGTAMGNEQFF. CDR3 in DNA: TGCAGTGCTAGAGATTACGGTAGCGGGACGGCAATGGGGAATGAGCAGTTCTTC.

CDR3 in amino acids: CASRSTQETQYF. For the CDR3, the DNA is TGTGCCAGCCGATCGACTCAAGAGACCCAGTACTTC. The rearrangement uses TRBV28 and TRBJ2-5; no clear D. The V end was cut by 8 bases, the J end by 2 bases, with 9 bases between. Germline lookup yields CDR1 MDHEN and CDR2 SYDVKM. This CDR3 has 12 amino acids.

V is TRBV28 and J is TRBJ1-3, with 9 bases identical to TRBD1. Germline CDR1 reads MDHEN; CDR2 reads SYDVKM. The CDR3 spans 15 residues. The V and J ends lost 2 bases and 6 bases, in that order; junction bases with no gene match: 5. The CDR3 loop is CASSLTRTGVNTIYF. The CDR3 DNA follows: TGTGCCAGCAGTTTAACCAGGACAGGGGTAAACACCATATATTTT.